This T cell receptor beta chain was retrieved from a study of T cell responses to AZD1222 COVID-19 vaccine (dated by TCRdb to about 2021). About the investigation overall: TCR sequencing covered about 230 trial participants: roughly 200 given two doses of AZD1222 and around 25 given two doses of MenACWY control vaccine. Trial participants were enrolled by age into subgroups of 18-55, 56-69 and 70-plus years, and around 150, 29 and 61 TCR-sequenced participants, respectively, were included in these subgroups.

Sequences LGHNA (CDR1) and YNFKEQ (CDR2) are obtained from the germline V gene. Taken from cysteine to phenylalanine, the CDR3 has 15 residues. The retained sequence is limited to the CDR3, 45 bases, with the frame set at the first base. V sheds 0 bases and J sheds 3 bases, leaving 9 bases between their ends. What the time point label conveys for this sample: about 28 days (+/-7) after the second vaccine dose. Because spike-specific TCR depth and breadth did not differ between the two schedules, AZD1222 recipients who got a second dose at roughly 4 weeks were pooled with those who got a second dose at roughly 12 weeks. Samples from vaccinated people were obtained from the UK trials COV001 and COV002, which included a single-blind randomized controlled phase 2/3 trial of AZD1222 (ChAdOx1 nCoV-19) in healthy adults. For TCRbeta chain sequencing, PBMC samples from trial participants were taken at day 0 and at day 28 after the second dose.

The CDR3 regions of human TCRbeta chains were analyzed by immunosequencing. The published analysis was carried out like this. TCRs in the repertoires were compared against a reference library of SARS-CoV-2-specific TCRs that had been generated with the MIRA antigen-specificity platform. Breadth was defined as the fraction of unique TCRs that were SARS-CoV-2-associated, and depth was defined as the fraction of total T cells that were SARS-CoV-2-associated. Using the MIRA data, every spike-specific TCR was mapped to the spike region that the TCR reacted to and assigned to either a CD4 or a CD8 class. Log10-transformed breadth and depth values were compared by one-way ANOVA with Sidak's multiple comparisons tests. TCRdb holds this immuneACCESS table with in-frame rearrangements only. Some clones are missing; in checked studies, unresolved V genes explain under half, and the rest has no known cause. V, J and clone size derive from that table, while D and trimming were established from the DNA sequence. The sample contains 180,000 or so clones, approximately 91% of them found a single time. Approximately 1.6% of the sample rests with the top ten.

Points on this clone: The antigen it binds to is not known. No base qualities exist here, and no much larger clone lies one base off it.

What the study reported, not specific to this receptor: Nearly half of unique spike-specific TCRs reportedly recognized epitopes outside regions mutated in the B.1.351 and B.1.1.7 variants. Conclusions about previously exposed vaccinees were limited because only six or seven AZD1222 recipients were SARS-CoV-2 seropositive at baseline. After two AZD1222 doses, spike-specific TCR breadth and depth were significantly higher than at day 0 and than in MenACWY recipients. Because no day 14 peak-response samples were available, the repertoires could be characterized only after the peak T cell response. In the small 56-69-year group, the increase in depth fell short of significance, most likely because of low power. Participants were mostly white British and included more females than males, and it was suggested by the authors that clonal diversity may have been underestimated. CD4 TCRs associated with the vaccine covered the entire spike protein, and the dominant responses were in regions 160-218 and 743-854.

The chain links TRBV4-2 with TRBJ1-5; the D segment cannot be called with confidence. The receptor comes from an adult who received the AZD1222 COVID-19 vaccine. The sequencing used peripheral blood, collected 28 days after the second AZD1222 dose. The CDR3 corresponds to CASSQDVGFNQPQHF. Read as DNA, the sequence is TGTGCCAGCAGCCAAGATGTGGGATTCAATCAGCCCCAGCATTTT.